The clone carrying this T cell receptor beta chain was counted only a few times. The antigen is undetermined. The CDR3 has 15 amino acids. The germline V gene encodes CDR1 SEHNR and CDR2 FQNEAQ (reference sequence). J gave up 9 bases and V 2 bases, and 10 bases lay outside the gene matches. Notes on the study in general: Larger-cohort validation covered only one TCR beta V-J rearrangement. Tumor Treg TCRs overlapped most with tumor naive CD4+ cells.

Full-length variable regions came from constant-region reverse primers plus semi-nested Nested Universal Primer A PCR. MiXCR, run by TCRdb on the 5' RACE reads, gives a single entry per CDR3 protein. The sample includes tens of thousands of distinct CDR3 sequences, around a fifth of them seen just once. Memory CD4+ cells were defined as CD4+CD45RO+CD25-. This chain connects TRBV7-9 to TRBJ1-1; TRBD1 matches at 9 bases. Sequencing used memory CD4+ T cells sorted from a lymph node. Subset meaning: memory CD4+ T cells, CD4+CD45RO+CD25-. The source is a female donor with breast cancer. The CDR3 is CASSLMTGGFAKAFF. Here the CDR3 DNA reads TGTGCCAGCAGCTTAATGACAGGGGGTTTCGCTAAAGCTTTCTTT.